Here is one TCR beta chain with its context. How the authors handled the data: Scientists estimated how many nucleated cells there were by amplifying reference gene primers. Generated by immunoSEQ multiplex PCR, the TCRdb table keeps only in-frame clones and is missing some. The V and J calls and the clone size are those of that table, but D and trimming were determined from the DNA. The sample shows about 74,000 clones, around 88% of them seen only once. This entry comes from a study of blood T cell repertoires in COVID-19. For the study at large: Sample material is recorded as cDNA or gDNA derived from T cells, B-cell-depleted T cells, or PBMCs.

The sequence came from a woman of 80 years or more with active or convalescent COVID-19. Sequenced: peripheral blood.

CDR3 region: CASRSGQGQETQYF. The CDR3 DNA is TGTGCCAGCAGATCGGGACAGGGACAAGAGACCCAGTACTTC. This rearrangement joins TRBV6-5 to TRBJ2-5, with 9 nucleotides matching TRBD1. There are 14 residues in the CDR3. Trimming cost V 6 bases and J 2 bases; bases outside gene matches: 4. CDR1 is MNHEY and CDR2 is SVGAGI in the germline V gene.